The 15 T cell receptor beta chains in this list originate from one sample, sequenced in a study of blood T cells in healthy people across ages. Combining a sample-barcoded 5' primer with a J-beta primer mix, a second PCR ran for about 6 to 11 cycles. Via MiXCR, TCRdb re-called the 5' RACE reads, giving one row per CDR3 protein. The sample lists more than 900,000 distinct CDR3 sequences; roughly 29% were seen once. The data also belong to a second study, concerning T cells of mothers and their children.

The material sequenced was blood. Source of these receptors: a woman in her thirties or forties in good health.

The chain combines TRBV12-3 or TRBV12-4 with TRBJ2-7; no definite D call. The CDR3 covers 12 residues. The V and J ends lost 4 bases and 5 bases respectively, with 9 bases between them. The CDR3 region is CASSSHSDEQYF. The CDR3 bases are TGTGCCAGCAGTTCCCACAGCGACGAGCAGTACTTC.

The chain has TRBV28 and TRBJ2-7, with 8 bases fitting TRBD1. CDR1 is MDHEN and CDR2 is SYDVKM in the germline V gene. With V trimmed by 4 bases and J by 3 bases, 11 bases remained unmatched. The CDR3 loop spans 16 amino acids. The CDR3 is CASSSTGTGNYYEQYF. The CDR3 coding sequence is TGTGCCAGCAGTTCCACGGGGACAGGAAATTACTACGAGCAGTACTTC.

This clonotype was counted between two and nine times. The V and J genes are TRBV28 and TRBJ2-2, with 7 nucleotides matching TRBD1. The V gene's germline CDR1 is MDHEN and CDR2 SYDVKM. V lost 4 bases to trimming and J lost 4 bases; unmatched junction nucleotides: 3. This CDR3 is 14 amino acids long. The CDR3 sequence: CASSWTGITGELFF. The DNA for the CDR3 is TGTGCCAGCAGTTGGACAGGAATCACCGGGGAGCTGTTTTTT.

The chain couples TRBV5-1 to TRBJ2-1, with TRBD1 matching over 9 bases. Germline V gene lookup returns CDR1 SGHRS and CDR2 YFSETQ. V shed 3 bases, J shed 7 bases, and the junction held 5 bases outside the gene matches. This CDR3 is 14 amino acids long. The CDR3, as DNA: TGCGCCAGCAGCTCCGGACAGGGGTCTAATGAGCAGTTCTTC. This translates into CASSSGQGSNEQFF.

This clonotype occurred once. The germline gene is not matched at one end of the junction; a read error may be the cause. The rearrangement links TRBV7-2 to TRBJ2-7, with TRBD1 matching over 7 bases. The DNA end is more similar to TRBJ2-5, so the J call may be wrong. CDR1 SGHTA and CDR2 FQGNSA come from the germline V gene. The CDR3 spans 16 residues. CDR3 amino acids: CVSSLQGTAPQETQYF. As DNA, the CDR3 is TGTGTCAGCAGCTTACAGGGGACGGCCCCCCAGGAGACCCAGTACTTC.

The chain uses TRBV30 and TRBJ1-1; 7 nucleotides align to TRBD1. The CDR3 contains 12 residues. Per the germline V gene, CDR1 is GTSNPN and CDR2 is SVGIG (reference sequence). V lost 6 bases and J lost 6; bases outside the gene matches: 7. CDR3 loop: CACRQGGPEAFF. The DNA for the CDR3 is TGTGCCTGTAGACAGGGTGGGCCTGAAGCTTTCTTT.

The V and J genes are TRBV14 and TRBJ2-3; D may be TRBD1 or TRBD2 (5 bases each). CDR1 is SGHDN and CDR2 is FVKESK in the germline V gene. CDR3 length: 14 residues. Trimming left V 2 bases short and J 8 bases short, with 14 bases between. The CDR3, as DNA: TGTGCCAGCAGCCAATTGGAATCGGGGCGTACGCAGTATTTT. Encoded protein: CASSQLESGRTQYF.

This clonotype was seen ten or more times. V gene TRBV9 combines with J gene TRBJ2-5, with D tentatively TRBD1 or TRBD2 (5 bases each). In germline, CDR1 is SGDLS, CDR2 YYNGEE. With 2 bases removed from V and 5 bases from J, the gap between germline ends came to 10 bases. This CDR3 spans 13 amino acids. The CDR3 reads CASSVGDSETQYF. In nucleotides, the CDR3 is TGTGCCAGCAGCGTGGGGGATTCGGAGACCCAGTACTTC.

This clonotype was seen many times. The rearrangement joins TRBV29-1 to TRBJ2-7; 7 bases match TRBD1. There are 12 residues in the CDR3. Trimming removed 4 bases from V and 3 bases from J; junction bases left unmatched: 3. Germline lookup yields CDR1 SQVTM and CDR2 ANQGSEA. The CDR3 coding sequence is TGCAGCGTTGGGGACAGTAACTACGAGCAGTACTTC. Translation: CSVGDSNYEQYF.

This chain connects TRBV16 to TRBJ1-2, with TRBD1 identical over 8 bases. CDR1 is KGHSY, CDR2 FQNENV, per germline. The J segment lost 4 bases and the V segment lost 0 bases, leaving 7 bases of the junction unmatched. There are 16 residues in the CDR3. This CDR3 is CASSQSQDRVGYGYTF. CDR3 nucleotide sequence: TGTGCCAGCAGCCAATCCCAGGACAGGGTTGGCTATGGCTACACCTTC.

This clonotype was observed many times. The V call is TRBV6-5, the J call TRBJ1-1, with D perhaps matching TRBD1 (5 bases). CDR3 length: 12 amino acids. V was pared by 7 bases and J by 8 bases, with 14 bases between. Per the germline V gene, CDR1 is MNHEY and CDR2 is SVGAGI. This chain's CDR3 is CASTQPGPEAFF. CDR3 DNA sequence: TGTGCCAGCACCCAACCGGGACCCGAAGCTTTCTTT.

Of note for this clonotype: Given a much more abundant clone one base away, this may be a read error. The V and J genes are TRBV5-4 and TRBJ2-4; D call uncertain. The germline V gene has CDR1 SGHNT and CDR2 YYREEE (reference sequence). V gave up 4 bases and J gave up 0 bases, with 14 bases separating them. The CDR3 covers 16 residues. CDR3 loop: CASSVPGALAKNIQYF. The DNA for the CDR3 is TGTGCCAGCAGCGTCCCAGGAGCACTAGCCAAAAACATTCAGTACTTC.

The rearrangement joins TRBV7-3 to TRBJ2-7, with a possible D match to TRBD2 (7 bases). V lost 8 bases, J lost 3 bases, and 14 bases lay in between. The length of the CDR3 is 13 residues. The germline V gene encodes CDR1 SGHTA and CDR2 FQGTGA. The DNA of the CDR3 is TGTGCCAGCGGTATGGGGGGGCACTACGAGCAGTACTTC. Protein product: CASGMGGHYEQYF.

This clonotype was observed at least ten times. The chain has TRBV29-1 and TRBJ2-7; D is unresolved. The germline CDR1 and CDR2 sequences are SQVTM and ANQGSEA. The V end was cut by 5 bases, the J end by 2 bases, with 10 bases between. CDR3 size: 12 residues. The CDR3 protein is CSVIGPTYEQYF. Written as DNA, the CDR3 is TGCAGCGTTATCGGACCGACCTACGAGCAGTACTTC.

In its sample, this clonotype was seen many times. The genes are TRBV9 and TRBJ2-7; TRBD2 matches at 12 bases. The trim removed 3 bases at V and 4 bases at J, leaving 8 bases unmatched. There are 16 residues in the CDR3. Germline values: CDR1 SGDLS, CDR2 YYNGEE. CDR3 loop: CASSEGLAGSNYEQYF. The CDR3 DNA sequence: TGTGCCAGCAGCGAGGGACTAGCGGGTAGCAATTACGAGCAGTACTTC.